This T cell receptor (beta chain) was found in a study of blood T cell repertoires in COVID-19. Germline values: CDR1 DFQATT, CDR2 SNEGSKA (reference sequence). The ends lost 7 bases at V and 8 bases at J; junction bases unmatched: 6. This CDR3 has 11 residues. Sequencing was performed with immunoSEQ multiplex PCR; in TCRdb, only in-frame clones are kept and a portion is missing. The sample shows under 400,000 clones, more than 70% of them seen only once. The study recruited people aged roughly 18 to 100 years across 20 to 30 US areas. Exposed study participants had met a COVID-19 case within 2 weeks before entry.

The sequence came from a woman aged 25-40 years who had been exposed to COVID-19. Sequenced sample: PBMCs or T cells enriched from blood (not recorded which). The gene calls are TRBV20-1 and TRBJ1-2; TRBD1 matches 8 bases. The CDR3: CSVPTGAGYTF. CDR3 nucleotide sequence: TGCAGTGTCCCGACAGGGGCCGGCTACACCTTC.